One sample yielded the 13 T cell receptor beta chains listed below, sequenced in a study of cytomegalovirus exposure and HLA in healthy donors. Primers: 60 Vbeta forward and 13 Jbeta reverse. Libraries were prepared by immunoSEQ multiplex PCR; TCRdb keeps only in-frame clonotypes and omits some of them. The sample shows 150,000 to 200,000 clones, around four fifths of them seen only once. Input material: PBMCs. These receptor sequences come from a woman aged 45-60 years in good health and CMV-seronegative.

This clone showed up just once. In DNA, the CDR3 is TGTGCCAGCTCACCAGACAGGGAGGTCTACGAGCAGTACTTC. Translated, it gives CASSPDREVYEQYF. The chain joins TRBV18 to TRBJ2-7, with a weak D call TRBD1 (7 bases). Per germline, CDR1 KGHSH and CDR2 LQKENI. V was shortened by 2 bases and J by 3 bases, with 11 bases between the two germline ends. CDR3 length: 14 amino acids.

V is TRBV7-9 and J is TRBJ2-7, with unresolved D. The CDR3 contains 14 residues. Deletions cut 1 base from V and 0 bases from J, with 7 bases between. CDR1 and CDR2 from the germline V gene are SEHNR and FQNEAQ (reference sequence). CDR3 DNA: TGTGCCAGCAGCTTAGTGCACACCTCCTACGAGCAGTACTTC. It translates to CASSLVHTSYEQYF.

The gene calls are TRBV5-1 and TRBJ2-1, with TRBD1 as a possible D gene (5 bases). Germline values: CDR1 SGHRS, CDR2 YFSETQ. V lost 0 bases, J lost 4 bases, and 14 bases lay in between. The CDR3 consists of 16 residues. The CDR3 spells CASSLESGMRYNEQFF. CDR3 DNA sequence: TGCGCCAGCAGCTTGGAATCAGGGATGCGGTACAATGAGCAGTTCTTC. The full variable domain, in which reference TRBV5-1 and TRBJ2-1 provide the parts outside the CDR3, is KAGVTQTPRYLIKTRGQQVTLSCSPISGHRSVSWYQQTPGQGLQFLFEYFSETQRNKGNFPGRFSGRQFSNSRSEMNVSTLELGDSALYLCASSLESGMRYNEQFFGPGTRLTVL.

The gene calls are TRBV4-1 and TRBJ2-5, with 10 bases identical to TRBD1. Germline CDR1 MGHRA, CDR2 YSYEKL. This CDR3 region has 15 residues. After removal of 0 bases from V and 7 bases from J, the junction contained 5 bases not matched to a gene. The DNA of the CDR3 is TGCGCCAGCAGCCAAGAGACAGGGGGCGTCGGGACCCAGTACTTC. This codes for CASSQETGGVGTQYF.

The chain combines TRBV19 with TRBJ1-3; D gene ambiguous. V lost 3 bases to trimming and J lost 0 bases, with 12 bases between them. The CDR3 is 16 amino acids. Per germline, CDR1 LNHDA and CDR2 SQIVND (reference sequence). The DNA for the CDR3 is TGTGCCAGTAGTATCGTGACTTCGAGCTCTGGAAACACCATATATTTT. It translates to CASSIVTSSSGNTIYF. The whole variable domain, filled in from reference TRBV19 and TRBJ1-3, reads DGGITQSPKYLFRKEGQNVTLSCEQNLNHDAMYWYRQDPGQGLRLIYYSQIVNDFQKGDIAEGYSVSREKKESFPLTVTSAQKNPTAFYLCASSIVTSSSGNTIYFGEGSWLTVV.

The CDR3: CASSFPEGGPNTGELFF. Here the CDR3 DNA reads TGTGCCAGCAGCTTTCCTGAAGGGGGACCGAACACCGGGGAGCTGTTTTTT. The V gene is TRBV5-6, the J gene TRBJ2-2; D is perhaps TRBD1 (6 bases). This CDR3 has 17 residues. Trimming removed 2 bases at V and 0 bases at J, with 14 bases between. Germline CDR1 reads SGHDT; CDR2 reads YYEEEE. Together with reference TRBV5-6 and TRBJ2-2, the CDR3 gives the full variable domain: DAGVTQSPTHLIKTRGQQVTLRCSPKSGHDTVSWYQQALGQGPQFIFQYYEEEERQRGNFPDRFSGHQFPNYSSELNVNALLLGDSALYLCASSFPEGGPNTGELFFGEGSRLTVL.

The rearrangement uses TRBV5-8 and TRBJ1-4; 7 bases fit TRBD1. CDR1 is SGHTS, CDR2 YDEGEE, per germline. The CDR3 totals 18 residues. V lost 1 base to trimming and J lost 3 bases; unmatched junction nucleotides: 12. Here the CDR3 DNA reads TGTGCCAGCAGCTTGTATGGGACAGCGAGTGTAGCTAATGAAAAACTGTTTTTT. This encodes CASSLYGTASVANEKLFF.

The chain employs TRBV9 and TRBJ1-1, with 11 positions matching TRBD1. The CDR3 sequence is 16 residues long. The germline V gene encodes CDR1 SGDLS and CDR2 YYNGEE. J gave up 5 bases and V 3 bases, and 9 bases lay outside the gene matches. CDR3 region: CASSALGTGGGTEAFF. The CDR3 nucleotides are TGTGCCAGCAGCGCATTGGGGACAGGGGGAGGAACTGAAGCTTTCTTT.

The chain uses TRBV28 and TRBJ2-7; TRBD2 agrees at 9 bases. The CDR3 spans 17 residues. The J segment lost 2 bases and the V segment lost 3 bases, leaving 11 bases of the junction unmatched. The V gene's germline CDR1 is MDHEN and CDR2 SYDVKM. CDR3 in amino acids: CASSFPLGREGPYEQYF. The CDR3 DNA sequence: TGTGCCAGCAGTTTCCCCCTCGGGCGGGAGGGCCCCTACGAGCAGTACTTC.

This sequence joins TRBV4-3 and TRBJ2-7; D is possibly TRBD1 (5 bases). Per the germline V gene, CDR1 is LGHNA and CDR2 is YSLEER. The V end lost 2 bases, the J end lost 6 bases, and 8 bases lay between the germline ends. CDR3 length equals 12 residues. CDR3 amino acids: CASSQRGGEQYF. In nucleotides, the CDR3 is TGCGCCAGCAGCCAAAGGGGTGGCGAGCAGTACTTC.

The chain carries TRBV4-3 and TRBJ2-3; 16 positions match TRBD2. The J segment lost 4 bases and the V segment lost 3 bases, leaving 13 bases of the junction unmatched. This CDR3 is built from 20 residues. In germline, CDR1 is LGHNA, CDR2 YSLEER. The CDR3 bases are TGCGCCAGCAGCCAGCCCCCGGGACTAGCGGGGGGGCTGGTGGCAGATACGCAGTATTTT. This gives the protein CASSQPPGLAGGLVADTQYF.

The sample holds one count of this clone. The chain is built from TRBV5-6 and TRBJ1-5; maybe TRBD1 (5 bases). CDR1 is SGHDT and CDR2 is YYEEEE in the germline V gene. Trimming shortened V by 6 bases and J by 1 base, and 17 bases separated the two germline ends. CDR3 length: 16 residues. CDR3 protein: CASTRSGKGSNQPQHF. In DNA, the CDR3 is TGTGCCAGCACGAGATCTGGTAAGGGGAGCAATCAGCCCCAGCATTTT.

The chain carries TRBV27 and TRBJ2-1; 7 bases map to TRBD1. The CDR3 is made up of 17 amino acids. Germline lookup yields CDR1 MNHEY and CDR2 SMNVEV (reference sequence). The trim removed 1 base at V and 8 bases at J, leaving 14 bases unmatched. The CDR3 sequence is CASSLYMLGTDGDEQFF. Here the CDR3 DNA reads TGTGCCAGCAGTTTATATATGTTGGGGACAGACGGGGATGAGCAGTTCTTC.